This T cell receptor beta chain stems from a study of response to subunit inactivated influenza vaccine. Using its own MiXCR run on the RT-PCR reads, TCRdb lists one record per CDR3 protein. The sample has some 850,000 distinct CDR3 sequences, less than 20% seen once. In its sample, this clonotype was seen a few times. Deletions cut 0 bases from V and 1 base from J, with 12 bases between. Germline V gives CDR1 SGHTA, CDR2 FQGNSA. This CDR3 has 16 residues. The input for sequencing was PBMCs from blood, taken 5 to 6 days after vaccination. The V call is TRBV7-2, the J call TRBJ2-5, with D perhaps TRBD2 (6 bases). The sequence derives from a middle-aged man who received an inactivated influenza vaccine. The chain's CDR3 is CASSLALISGQETQYF. Written as DNA, the CDR3 is TGTGCCAGCAGCTTAGCGTTAATTAGCGGCCAAGAGACCCAGTACTTC.